This T cell receptor (beta chain) emerged from a study of T cells in Graves' hyperthyroidism and ophthalmopathy. There are many counts of this clonotype. RNA transcripts yielded amplified TCR beta CDR3 regions. TCR CDR3 underwent first-round RT-PCR with the HTBI primer set. TCRdb independently ran MiXCR on the multiplex PCR reads; one entry per CDR3 protein. The sample yields hundreds of thousands of distinct CDR3 sequences, roughly 15% seen once. The sample consisted of blood. This TCR derives from a man between 18 and 35 years old with Graves' ophthalmopathy.

This chain's CDR3 is CATARSAPAEQYF. CDR3 in DNA: TGTGCCACCGCACGGTCAGCCCCGGCTGAGCAGTACTTC. The chain combines TRBV10-3 with TRBJ2-7; D is unresolved. V lost 10 bases and J 7 bases, leaving 20 bases between the germline ends. The CDR3 runs 13 residues. Germline V CDR1 and CDR2: ENHRY, SYGVKD.